A single sample is the source of the 27 T cell receptor beta chains below, sequenced in a study of shared clonotypes between healthy human individuals. Some clones are missing from TCRdb's copy, which holds only in-frame ones; the method was immunoSEQ multiplex PCR. The sample holds over a million clones, 75% to 85% seen once. Sequenced input: memory CD4+ T cells from PBMCs. The subset is: CD45RA-negative fraction. These TCRs come from a man younger than 30 in good health. Some clones in this sample may be carry-over from other donors' samples.

The CDR3 coding sequence is TGTGCCAGCACCTACGGAGGGTTGAACGGCTACACCTTC. It codes for CASTYGGLNGYTF. The chain joins TRBV6-5 to TRBJ1-2; D gene unclear. This CDR3 region has 13 residues. The germline gives CDR1 MNHEY, CDR2 SVGAGI. Trimming cost V 7 bases and J 8 bases, with 17 bases left between them.

The chain couples TRBV4-2 to TRBJ2-1; D gene uncertain. V lost 0 bases, J lost 3 bases, and 9 bases lay in between. Germline V CDR1 and CDR2: LGHNA, YNFKEQ. This CDR3 is 15 amino acids long. DNA for the CDR3: TGTGCCAGCAGCCAAGAGCTCCTAGGCTACAATGAGCAGTTCTTC. Translation: CASSQELLGYNEQFF.

This clone was observed a single time. The V call is TRBV7-2, the J call TRBJ2-7; D is unclear. The CDR3 runs 13 residues. V lost 1 base and J lost 3, with 7 bases in between. CDR1 is SGHTA and CDR2 is FQGNSA in the germline V gene. CDR3 in amino acids: CASSLGRRYEQYF. The CDR3, as DNA: TGTGCCAGCAGCTTAGGCAGGCGCTACGAGCAGTACTTC.

The rearrangement links TRBV11-3 to TRBJ2-1; no definite D call. CDR3 length equals 13 residues. Trimming left V 5 bases short and J 15 bases short, with 20 bases between. Germline V lookup: CDR1 SGHNT, CDR2 YENEEA. As DNA, the CDR3 is TGTGCCAGCAGCCCTCCGACTTCATCGCTCCGGTTCTTC. Translating it yields CASSPPTSSLRFF.

The chain has TRBV19 and TRBJ1-5; 9 nucleotides agree with TRBD1. The V and J ends lost 5 bases and 7 bases, in that order; junction bases with no gene match: 6. This CDR3 spans 14 amino acids. Germline-derived CDR1 and CDR2 are LNHDA and SQIVND (reference sequence). As DNA, the CDR3 is TGTGCCAGTAGTCGGGGACAGGGTGGACAGCCCCAGCATTTT. Amino acids: CASSRGQGGQPQHF.

This chain joins TRBV25-1 and TRBJ2-7, with D uncertain. With 9 bases removed from V and 3 bases from J, the gap between germline ends came to 18 bases. The CDR3 runs 14 residues. Germline CDR1 and CDR2: MGHDK and SYGVNS. The CDR3: CASLARCDDYEQYF. CDR3 DNA: TGTGCCAGTTTGGCGAGATGCGATGACTACGAGCAGTACTTC.

This chain uses TRBV28 with TRBJ2-1, with 10 bases aligning to TRBD2. Germline V gene sequence: CDR1 MDHEN, CDR2 SYDVKM. The CDR3 loop spans 15 amino acids. V shed 5 bases, J shed 5 bases, and the junction held 6 bases outside the gene matches. This CDR3 reads CASSQAGGPHNEQFF. As DNA, the CDR3 is TGTGCCAGCAGTCAAGCGGGAGGGCCCCACAATGAGCAGTTCTTC.

The chain carries TRBV6-5 and TRBJ1-3; D unclear. The CDR3 runs to 14 residues. Trimming removed 6 bases from V and 0 bases from J, with 9 bases in between. The germline V gene has CDR1 MNHEY and CDR2 SVGAGI. CDR3 in amino acids: CASRPRFSGNTIYF. CDR3 nucleotide sequence: TGTGCCAGCAGGCCCAGGTTCTCTGGAAACACCATATATTTT.

Details on this clone: This sample also contains other DNA sequences that code for the same CDR3. The chain recombines TRBV2 with TRBJ2-5; D ambiguous. V was pared by 1 base and J by 5 bases, with 2 bases between. The CDR3 runs to 11 residues. Germline lookup yields CDR1 SNHLY and CDR2 FYNNEI. CDR3 region: CASSEVETQYF. The CDR3 bases are TGTGCCAGCAGTGAAGTGGAGACCCAGTACTTC.

The rearrangement joins TRBV6-5 to TRBJ2-5, with TRBD2 identical over 10 bases. With 2 bases clipped from V and 4 bases from J, the junction kept 4 bases outside the gene matches. There are 15 residues in the CDR3. CDR1 is MNHEY and CDR2 is SVGAGI in the germline V gene. As DNA, the CDR3 is TGTGCCAGCAGTTACGGGCTAGCGGGAGTAGAGACCCAGTACTTC. It translates to CASSYGLAGVETQYF.

The chain uses TRBV9 and TRBJ2-7; perhaps TRBD2 as D (6 bases). Trimming removed 3 bases at V and 7 bases at J, with 17 bases between. From germline, CDR1 is SGDLS and CDR2 YYNGEE. This CDR3 contains 14 residues. The CDR3 region has the DNA TGTGCCAGCAGCGCCTCATGGGGCGGAGGGGAGCAGTACTTC. Translating gives CASSASWGGGEQYF.

This clone appeared once. The J gene is TRBJ2-1, the V gene TRBV11-2; no firm D call. Germline values: CDR1 SGHAT, CDR2 FQNNGV. CDR3 length equals 13 residues. Deletions cut 5 bases from V and 7 bases from J, with 12 bases between. The CDR3 nucleotides read TGTGCCAGCAGCCCCATTGGAGATAATGAGCAGTTCTTC. Translation: CASSPIGDNEQFF. Full variable domain (rest looked up from reference TRBV11-2 and TRBJ2-1): EAGVAQSPRYKIIEKRQSVAFWCNPISGHATLYWYQQILGQGPKLLIQFQNNGVVDDSQLPKDRFSAERLKGVDSTLKIQPAKLEDSAVYLCASSPIGDNEQFFGPGTRLTVL.

The chain couples TRBV6-5 to TRBJ2-7, with 9 positions matching TRBD1. Germline lookup yields CDR1 MNHEY and CDR2 SVGAGI. The CDR3 length is 13 residues. J lost 9 bases, V lost 6 bases, and 9 bases had no gene match. The CDR3: CASSSPGQGVQYF. Written as DNA, the CDR3 is TGTGCCAGCAGCTCACCGGGACAGGGAGTGCAGTACTTC.

The gene calls are TRBV6-6 and TRBJ1-5; unclear D gene. The germline V gene encodes CDR1 MNHNY and CDR2 SVGAGI (reference sequence). V dropped 4 bases and J dropped 0 bases, with 4 bases sitting between them. The CDR3 is 13 amino acids. CDR3 in amino acids: CASSSDSNQPQHF. Here the CDR3 DNA reads TGTGCCAGCAGTTCAGATAGCAATCAGCCCCAGCATTTT.

This clone was counted once. V gene TRBV6-1 combines with J gene TRBJ2-1; 13 positions match TRBD2. CDR3 length: 14 amino acids. J gave up 11 bases and V 7 bases, and 8 bases lay outside the gene matches. Per the germline V gene, CDR1 is MNHNS and CDR2 is SASEGT. The CDR3 DNA reads as TGTGCCAGCACCCAGGGGACTAGCGGGACTAAGCAGTTCTTC. This sequence encodes CASTQGTSGTKQFF.

A single count supports this clone. V usage is TRBV7-2 and J usage is TRBJ2-2; 8 nucleotides line up with TRBD2. Germline trimming cut 5 bases from V and 0 bases from J; bases unmatched to any gene: 8. The germline V gene encodes CDR1 SGHTA and CDR2 FQGNSA. CDR3 size: 17 residues. The chain's CDR3 is CASSPRGVGPNTGELFF. CDR3 coding DNA: TGTGCCAGCAGCCCGCGGGGGGTCGGCCCGAACACCGGGGAGCTGTTTTTT.

This clone was picked up a small number of times. The genes are TRBV21-1 and TRBJ2-3; TRBD2 reflects the table's D call only, with no check against the DNA. TRBV21-1 is tagged as a pseudogene. There are 16 residues in the CDR3. The CDR3 is CASTFKASGVMDTQYF. The DNA of the CDR3 is TGTGCCAGCACCTTCAAGGCTAGCGGGGTAATGGATACGCAGTATTTT.

The chain uses TRBV19 and TRBJ2-1; 7 positions agree with TRBD1. V was pared by 8 bases and J by 0 bases, with 4 bases of the junction left unmatched. The CDR3 contains 14 residues. Germline V lookup: CDR1 LNHDA, CDR2 SQIVND (reference sequence). The CDR3 reads CASRDSRSYNEQFF. CDR3 DNA sequence: TGTGCCAGTCGGGACAGCCGCTCCTACAATGAGCAGTTCTTC.

V is TRBV6-8 and J is TRBJ2-2, with 12 nucleotides matching TRBD2. Germline V gene data show CDR1 as MNHGY and CDR2 as SAAAGT. V lost 8 bases, J lost 7 bases, and 5 bases stayed unmatched. The CDR3 is 14 residues long. The CDR3 region is CASLGTSGCGELFF. For the CDR3, the DNA is TGTGCCAGCCTGGGGACTAGCGGGTGCGGGGAGCTGTTTTTT.

This clone has more than one count but fewer than ten. This chain connects TRBV4-2 to TRBJ2-5, with D tentatively TRBD2 (6 bases). V lost 1 base and J lost 5, with 20 bases in between. Germline V lookup: CDR1 LGHNA, CDR2 YNFKEQ. This CDR3 is built from 17 residues. CDR3: CASSQGGGGTMSETQYF. In DNA form, the CDR3 reads TGTGCCAGCAGCCAAGGCGGTGGCGGGACGATGTCGGAGACCCAGTACTTC.

This clone showed up just a few times. J is TRBJ1-5 and V is TRBV19; 8 positions match TRBD1. CDR1 LNHDA and CDR2 SQIVND come from the germline V gene (reference sequence). This CDR3 has 14 residues. The V gene end was trimmed by 9 bases and the J gene end by 5 bases; junction bases not matched to a gene: 9. CDR3 in DNA: TGTGCCAGAGAGACGACAGGGGCCTATCAGCCCCAGCATTTT. Amino acids: CARETTGAYQPQHF. The complete variable domain, with remaining parts taken from reference TRBV19 and TRBJ1-5, reads DGGITQSPKYLFRKEGQNVTLSCEQNLNHDAMYWYRQDPGQGLRLIYYSQIVNDFQKGDIAEGYSVSREKKESFPLTVTSAQKNPTAFYLCARETTGAYQPQHFGDGTRLSIL.

This sequence joins TRBV7-2 and TRBJ2-1, with no clear D. CDR3 length: 14 amino acids. The V gene's germline CDR1 is SGHTA and CDR2 FQGNSA. Between the trimmed V and J ends, which lost 4 bases and 1 base, there was a span of 8 bases. CDR3 region: CASSYGGSYNEQFF. The CDR3 DNA follows: TGTGCCAGCAGCTACGGTGGGTCCTACAATGAGCAGTTCTTC. The full variable domain, its missing parts supplied by reference TRBV7-2 and TRBJ2-1, is GAGVSQSPSNKVTEKGKDVELRCDPISGHTALYWYRQSLGQGLEFLIYFQGNSAPDKSGLPSDRFSAERTGGSVSTLTIQRTQQEDSAVYLCASSYGGSYNEQFFGPGTRLTVL.

The chain couples TRBV11-2 to TRBJ2-1; 15 bases match TRBD2. Germline values: CDR1 SGHAT, CDR2 FQNNGV. With 4 bases clipped from V and 9 bases from J, the junction kept 13 bases outside the gene matches. The CDR3 is 18 residues long. The CDR3 region is CASSSQPGLAGGPSEQFF. The CDR3 DNA is TGTGCCAGCAGCTCTCAACCCGGACTAGCGGGAGGGCCTAGTGAGCAGTTCTTC.

The rearrangement uses TRBV6-1 and TRBJ2-7; 7 bases map to TRBD2. Germline V lookup: CDR1 MNHNS, CDR2 SASEGT. The CDR3 totals 13 residues. The V segment lost 8 bases and the J segment 5 bases; nucleotides outside the gene matches: 9. The CDR3 region is CASYLSGMHEQYF. Here the CDR3 DNA reads TGTGCCAGCTACTTAAGCGGGATGCACGAGCAGTACTTC.

The chain links TRBV2 to TRBJ1-2, with TRBD1 matching over 8 bases. This CDR3 spans 15 amino acids. The V and J ends lost 4 bases and 8 bases, in that order; junction bases with no gene match: 12. Germline CDR1 is SNHLY and CDR2 is FYNNEI. The CDR3: CASSGNRGLVRGYTF. CDR3 sequence (DNA): TGTGCCAGCAGTGGGAACAGGGGGTTAGTGCGGGGCTACACCTTC.

This clone was observed a single time. V usage is TRBV30 and J usage is TRBJ1-2; a weak D match, TRBD1 (6 bases). The CDR3 covers 13 residues. Trimming shortened V by 3 bases and J by 4 bases, and 12 bases separated the two germline ends. The V gene's germline CDR1 is GTSNPN and CDR2 SVGIG (reference sequence). DNA of the CDR3: TGTGCCTGGAGGGGGGCGCATCGCTATGGCTACACCTTC. Protein sequence: CAWRGAHRYGYTF.

This clone occurred once. CDR3 sequence reads: CASSPRTGEIGGELFF. The CDR3 DNA is TGTGCCAGCTCACCACGGACAGGGGAAATCGGCGGGGAGCTGTTTTTT. The chain employs TRBV18 and TRBJ2-2; 9 positions match TRBD1. Germline trimming cut 1 base from V and 7 bases from J; bases unmatched to any gene: 7. The CDR3 contains 16 residues. Germline lookup yields CDR1 KGHSH and CDR2 LQKENI.